The source of this TCR beta chain is a study of response to subunit inactivated influenza vaccine. In TCRdb, the RT-PCR reads were re-called with MiXCR into one record per CDR3 protein. The sample has about 540,000 distinct CDR3 sequences, under 25% seen once; the top ten hold 2.8%. These data also featured in a second study, about T cells expressing NK-cell markers. This second study says: With UMIs, 5'RACE template switching was used to make TCR beta cDNA. HCMV seropositivity characterized seven of the eight sequenced donors, and seronegativity one. Sorting was limited to alpha-beta TCR-expressing T cells with an anti-gamma-delta TCR antibody in several experiments. Dominant NKG2C+ clonotype frequencies of about 1.0-8% of CD8+ T cells were measured in over 5 donors. There were a handful of donors in whom these clonotypes also led the CD3+CD56-NKG2C+ fraction.

The source of this sequence is a man aged 45-65 years who received an inactivated influenza vaccine. The sequencing here drew on CD4+ T cells sorted from PBMCs, taken approximately 12 days after vaccination.

This CDR3 is CAISGDLSYNEQFF. CDR3 bases: TGTGCCATCAGTGGGGACCTCTCCTACAATGAGCAGTTCTTC. This rearrangement joins TRBV10-3 to TRBJ2-1, with D possibly called TRBD1 or TRBD2 (5 bases each). Trimming left V 4 bases short and J 0 bases short, with 7 bases between. Per germline, CDR1 ENHRY and CDR2 SYGVKD. This CDR3 has 14 amino acids.